Below are 32 T cell receptor beta chains sequenced from a single sample in a study of OX40 agonist ivuxolimab in advanced cancers. Data came from immunoSEQ multiplex PCR; TCRdb stores just in-frame clones and leaves some out. The sample carries fewer than 30,000 clones, about 88% recorded once. This sample comprised CD4+ or CD8+ T cells sorted from blood, obtained in a trial of the OX40 agonist ivuxolimab. The receptors were gathered from an adult with an advanced solid tumor such as melanoma, head and neck, liver or kidney cancer.

The chain's CDR3 is CASRGRDRGWETQYF. In DNA, the CDR3 is TGTGCCAGCAGAGGCCGGGACAGGGGATGGGAGACCCAGTACTTC. The V gene is TRBV6-5, the J gene TRBJ2-5, with 10 bases matching TRBD1. This CDR3 is 15 amino acids long. The V and J ends lost 6 bases and 5 bases, in that order; junction bases with no gene match: 9. CDR1 is MNHEY and CDR2 is SVGAGI in the germline V gene.

CDR3 amino acids: CASSGLETVSYNSPLHF. In DNA form, the CDR3 reads TGTGCCAGCAGCGGTTTGGAAACGGTCTCCTATAATTCACCCCTCCACTTT. The genes are TRBV28 and TRBJ1-6; D remains unclear. The germline CDR1 and CDR2 sequences are MDHEN and SYDVKM. The ends were cut back, 6 bases at V and 0 bases at J, with 15 bases in the middle. This CDR3 comprises 17 residues. Full variable domain (remainder filled in from reference TRBV28 and TRBJ1-6): DVKVTQSSRYLVKRTGEKVFLECVQDMDHENMFWYRQDPGLGLRLIYFSYDVKMKEKGDIPEGYSVSREKKERFSLILESASTNQTSMYLCASSGLETVSYNSPLHFGNGTRLTVT.

This chain uses TRBV18 with TRBJ1-2; TRBD1 might be the D (6 bases). Germline V gene data show CDR1 as KGHSH and CDR2 as LQKENI. With 2 bases removed from V and 7 bases from J, the gap between germline ends came to 11 bases. The CDR3 extends over 13 amino acids. CDR3 residues: CASSPAGESGYTF. The CDR3 DNA reads as TGTGCCAGCTCACCAGCAGGGGAATCTGGCTACACCTTC.

The chain couples TRBV7-9 to TRBJ2-7; D is unclear. Trimming cost V 3 bases and J 2 bases, with 11 bases left between them. CDR1 SEHNR and CDR2 FQNEAQ come from the germline V gene (reference sequence). There are 14 residues in the CDR3. CDR3 nucleotide sequence: TGTGCCAGCAGCTTTCTCGGCGGTGCCTACGAGCAGTACTTC. Its protein is CASSFLGGAYEQYF.

The V and J genes are TRBV27 and TRBJ2-3; tentatively, D is TRBD2 (5 bases). The V and J ends lost 4 bases and 1 base respectively, with 12 bases between them. Germline V gives CDR1 MNHEY, CDR2 SMNVEV (reference sequence). The CDR3 has 15 residues. The DNA of the CDR3 is TGTGCCAGCAGTTATTCTAGCAGACGCACAGATACGCAGTATTTT. It yields the protein CASSYSSRRTDTQYF.

V usage is TRBV9 and J usage is TRBJ2-7; unclear D gene. Between the trimmed V and J ends, which lost 0 bases and 1 base, there was a span of 8 bases. Germline CDR1 is SGDLS and CDR2 is YYNGEE. CDR3 length equals 14 residues. CDR3 nucleotides: TGTGCCAGCAGCGTAGGACCAGAGTCCTACGAGCAGTACTTC. This gives the protein CASSVGPESYEQYF.

This rearrangement joins TRBV15 to TRBJ2-3; possibly TRBD1 for D (7 bases). The CDR3 is made up of 16 amino acids. Per the germline V gene, CDR1 is LNHNV and CDR2 is YYDKDF (reference sequence). V was trimmed by 4 bases and J by 2 bases, leaving 16 bases between them. CDR3 residues: CATSIRGTDPTDTQYF. CDR3 coding DNA: TGTGCCACCAGCATCCGCGGGACAGACCCCACAGATACGCAGTATTTT.

This chain links TRBV28 with TRBJ2-7, with 10 bases identical to TRBD2. The V and J ends lost 6 bases and 2 bases, in that order; junction bases with no gene match: 7. The CDR3 is 15 residues long. Germline V gene data show CDR1 as MDHEN and CDR2 as SYDVKM. CDR3 bases: TGTGCCAGCAGCTACTTAGCGGGGGGCGCCTACGAGCAGTACTTC. Residues: CASSYLAGGAYEQYF. The full variable domain, in which reference TRBV28 and TRBJ2-7 provide the parts outside the CDR3, is DVKVTQSSRYLVKRTGEKVFLECVQDMDHENMFWYRQDPGLGLRLIYFSYDVKMKEKGDIPEGYSVSREKKERFSLILESASTNQTSMYLCASSYLAGGAYEQYFGPGTRLTVT.

The V call is TRBV9, the J call TRBJ2-2; D is uncertain. V was trimmed by 0 bases and J by 2 bases, leaving 11 bases between them. Germline CDR1 SGDLS, CDR2 YYNGEE. The CDR3 loop spans 16 amino acids. CDR3 sequence reads: CASSVGYKPNTGELFF. CDR3 nucleotide sequence: TGTGCCAGCAGCGTAGGGTACAAGCCTAACACCGGGGAGCTGTTTTTT.

The V gene is TRBV21-1, the J gene TRBJ1-4. TRBV21-1 is designated a pseudogene. The CDR3 is 14 amino acids. Written as DNA, the CDR3 is TGTGCCAGCAGCAAAGGGCGGGTTGGGGAAAAACTGTTTTTT. Its protein is CASSKGRVGEKLFF.

This rearrangement joins TRBV28 to TRBJ2-7; TRBD2 agrees at 7 bases. Trimming cost V 3 bases and J 9 bases; bases outside gene matches: 8. The CDR3 length is 13 residues. CDR1 is MDHEN, CDR2 SYDVKM, per germline. CDR3: CASSFIPGRGQYF. Here the CDR3 DNA reads TGTGCCAGCAGTTTTATCCCAGGGAGGGGGCAGTACTTC. The whole variable domain, remainder taken from reference TRBV28 and TRBJ2-7, is DVKVTQSSRYLVKRTGEKVFLECVQDMDHENMFWYRQDPGLGLRLIYFSYDVKMKEKGDIPEGYSVSREKKERFSLILESASTNQTSMYLCASSFIPGRGQYFGPGTRLTVT.

The J gene is TRBJ1-1, the V gene TRBV28; TRBD1 is a possible D gene (5 bases). Trimming stripped 3 bases from V and 1 base from J, with 15 bases between. CDR3 size: 16 residues. Germline assignment: CDR1 MDHEN and CDR2 SYDVKM. The CDR3 coding sequence is TGTGCCAGCAGTTTGGGGTTAAGGGGAACGAACACTGAAGCTTTCTTT. Amino acids: CASSLGLRGTNTEAFF.

This clone was picked up one time. The chain recombines TRBV12-5 with TRBJ2-1; 16 nucleotides line up with TRBD2. Per germline, CDR1 LGHNT and CDR2 FRNRAP. CDR3 length equals 17 residues. Trimming cost V 9 bases and J 4 bases; bases outside gene matches: 9. CDR3 DNA sequence: TGTGCTAGCACCCTGGGACTAGCGGGAGGGATTTACAATGAGCAGTTCTTC. This gives the protein CASTLGLAGGIYNEQFF. The complete variable domain, with remaining parts taken from reference TRBV12-5 and TRBJ2-1, reads DARVTQTPRHKVTEMGQEVTMRCQPILGHNTVFWYRQTMMQGLELLAYFRNRAPLDDSGMPKDRFSAEMPDATLATLKIQPSEPRDSAVYFCASTLGLAGGIYNEQFFGPGTRLTVL.

The rearrangement uses TRBV5-4 and TRBJ2-1; a possible D gene is TRBD1 (5 bases). From germline, CDR1 is SGHNT and CDR2 YYREEE (reference sequence). V was trimmed by 4 bases and J by 0 bases, leaving 8 bases between them. This CDR3 comprises 14 residues. The CDR3 reads CASSIQGSYNEQFF. Here the CDR3 DNA reads TGTGCCAGCAGCATCCAGGGCTCCTACAATGAGCAGTTCTTC.

The chain joins TRBV28 to TRBJ2-7, with unresolved D. The CDR3 is made up of 14 amino acids. V lost 5 bases and J lost 2, with 13 bases in between. Germline lookup yields CDR1 MDHEN and CDR2 SYDVKM. The DNA of the CDR3 is TGTGCCAGCAGTCCCCTGCTTAGTCCCTACGAGCAGTACTTC. It is translated as CASSPLLSPYEQYF. Looking up the rest from reference TRBV28 and TRBJ2-7 gives the full variable domain: DVKVTQSSRYLVKRTGEKVFLECVQDMDHENMFWYRQDPGLGLRLIYFSYDVKMKEKGDIPEGYSVSREKKERFSLILESASTNQTSMYLCASSPLLSPYEQYFGPGTRLTVT.

The genes are TRBV5-6 and TRBJ2-1, with D perhaps TRBD2 (5 bases). In germline, CDR1 is SGHDT, CDR2 YYEEEE. V gave up 4 bases and J gave up 5 bases, with 22 bases separating them. CDR3 length: 17 residues. The CDR3 DNA reads as TGTGCCAGCAGCCCTATACTACCGGGATTAGGGCACAATGAGCAGTTCTTC. It codes for CASSPILPGLGHNEQFF.

The chain is built from TRBV7-2 and TRBJ2-7, with TRBD1 as a possible D gene (6 bases). The germline CDR1 and CDR2 sequences are SGHTA and FQGNSA. Trimming left V 3 bases short and J 3 bases short, with 12 bases between. The CDR3 spans 14 residues. The CDR3 bases are TGTGCCAGCAGCTTTGACGGACAGTACTACGAGCAGTACTTC. Protein product: CASSFDGQYYEQYF.

The chain has TRBV7-2 and TRBJ2-7; 10 bases are a match to TRBD2. Germline V gives CDR1 SGHTA, CDR2 FQGNSA. Germline trimming cut 1 base from V and 4 bases from J; bases unmatched to any gene: 1. The CDR3 extends over 14 amino acids. The CDR3 loop reads CASSLVSGGYEQYF. CDR3 in DNA: TGTGCCAGCAGCTTAGTTAGCGGGGGGTACGAGCAGTACTTC.

The J gene is TRBJ2-3, the V gene TRBV6-1; 10 nucleotides agree with TRBD2. The CDR3 is 13 amino acids. With 3 bases clipped from V and 14 bases from J, the junction kept 8 bases outside the gene matches. Germline V gives CDR1 MNHNS, CDR2 SASEGT. The CDR3 nucleotides are TGTGCCAGCAGTGAGAGCGGGAGGGCCACTCTGTATTTT. Protein: CASSESGRATLYF.

J is TRBJ1-2 and V is TRBV5-4; no definite D call. V lost 4 bases and J lost 3, with 16 bases in between. The germline V gene encodes CDR1 SGHNT and CDR2 YYREEE (reference sequence). The CDR3 consists of 15 residues. This CDR3 is CASSPGGRTDYGYTF. The CDR3 region has the DNA TGTGCCAGCAGCCCGGGAGGGCGGACTGACTATGGCTACACCTTC.

V is TRBV13 and J is TRBJ2-7; 8 bases are a match to TRBD1. The CDR3 has 15 residues. The junction had 12 bases not matched to a gene; V was cut back by 3 bases and J by 8 bases. In germline, CDR1 is PRHDT, CDR2 FYEKMQ (reference sequence). The chain's CDR3 is CASSFWRTGLVQQYF. As DNA, the CDR3 is TGTGCCAGCAGCTTTTGGCGGACAGGGTTAGTGCAGCAGTACTTC. Based on the CDR3 plus reference TRBV13 and TRBJ2-7, the full variable domain is AAGVIQSPRHLIKEKRETATLKCYPIPRHDTVYWYQQGPGQDPQFLISFYEKMQSDKGSIPDRFSAQQFSDYHSELNMSSLELGDSALYFCASSFWRTGLVQQYFGPGTRLTVT.

The chain is built from TRBV20-1 and TRBJ1-3; a possible D gene is TRBD1 (5 bases). CDR3 size: 11 residues. Between the trimmed V and J ends, which lost 6 bases and 7 bases, there was a span of 10 bases. The germline V gene has CDR1 DFQATT and CDR2 SNEGSKA (reference sequence). The chain's CDR3 is CSAHWGNTIYF. The CDR3 DNA is TGCAGTGCCCATTGGGGGAACACCATATATTTT.

The chain recombines TRBV5-1 with TRBJ1-1; the D gene is possibly TRBD1 (5 bases). The CDR3 runs to 12 residues. From germline, CDR1 is SGHRS and CDR2 YFSETQ. Deletions cut 4 bases from V and 8 bases from J, with 12 bases between. The CDR3: CASSVTVAEAFF. In nucleotides, the CDR3 is TGCGCCAGCAGCGTGACAGTGGCGGAAGCTTTCTTT. Supplemented by reference TRBV5-1 and TRBJ1-1, the full variable domain reads KAGVTQTPRYLIKTRGQQVTLSCSPISGHRSVSWYQQTPGQGLQFLFEYFSETQRNKGNFPGRFSGRQFSNSRSEMNVSTLELGDSALYLCASSVTVAEAFFGQGTRLTVV.

The V call is TRBV6-1, the J call TRBJ2-3, with TRBD1 as a possible D gene (5 bases). V was shortened by 0 bases and J by 1 base, with 11 bases between the two germline ends. Germline V lookup: CDR1 MNHNS, CDR2 SASEGT. CDR3 length equals 16 residues. CDR3 in DNA: TGTGCCAGCAGTGAAGCGCAAGGGGCAGGCACAGATACGCAGTATTTT. Protein product: CASSEAQGAGTDTQYF.

This clone was counted only a few times. The chain recombines TRBV5-4 with TRBJ2-1; 8 bases are shared with TRBD2. The CDR3 sequence is 18 residues long. Germline lookup yields CDR1 SGHNT and CDR2 YYREEE (reference sequence). V lost 2 bases to trimming and J lost 5 bases; unmatched junction nucleotides: 15. The CDR3 bases are TGTGCCAGCAGCTTAGAGCTCTCAAGCGGGAGTGGCCACAATGAGCAGTTCTTC. Translated: CASSLELSSGSGHNEQFF.

The rearrangement uses TRBV5-4 and TRBJ2-1, with 8 bases identical to TRBD1. J lost 6 bases, V lost 2 bases, and 19 bases had no gene match. CDR1 is SGHNT and CDR2 is YYREEE in the germline V gene (reference sequence). The CDR3 consists of 19 residues. The CDR3: CASSLFWTGPPNPFNEQFF. CDR3 in DNA: TGTGCCAGCAGCTTATTTTGGACAGGGCCTCCTAATCCCTTCAATGAGCAGTTCTTC.

J is TRBJ2-3 and V is TRBV5-1; 7 bases align to TRBD2. The CDR3 contains 15 residues. The V gene's germline CDR1 is SGHRS and CDR2 YFSETQ. V dropped 5 bases and J dropped 2; count of bases not matched to a gene: 8. The CDR3 sequence: CASSRSGTNTDTQYF. Written as DNA, the CDR3 is TGCGCCAGCAGTAGATCCGGGACTAACACAGATACGCAGTATTTT. Combining the CDR3 with reference TRBV5-1 and TRBJ2-3 gives the whole variable domain KAGVTQTPRYLIKTRGQQVTLSCSPISGHRSVSWYQQTPGQGLQFLFEYFSETQRNKGNFPGRFSGRQFSNSRSEMNVSTLELGDSALYLCASSRSGTNTDTQYFGPGTRLTVL.

The chain links TRBV9 to TRBJ1-2, with 7 nucleotides matching TRBD1. Trimming removed 0 bases from V and 8 bases from J; junction bases left unmatched: 10. Germline CDR1 is SGDLS and CDR2 is YYNGEE. The CDR3 spans 15 residues. This CDR3 reads CASSVGDSPVGGYTF. CDR3 nucleotides: TGTGCCAGCAGCGTAGGGGACAGCCCTGTCGGCGGCTACACCTTC.

The rearrangement uses TRBV28 and TRBJ2-2; D perhaps matches TRBD2 (5 bases). Germline CDR1 reads MDHEN; CDR2 reads SYDVKM. The CDR3 length is 14 residues. Trimming took 5 bases from V and 7 from J, leaving 14 bases between them. The CDR3: CASSPRDGNGELFF. The CDR3, as DNA: TGTGCCAGCAGTCCCCGGGATGGGAACGGGGAGCTGTTTTTT.

The CDR3 protein is CASMEGDSGFGETQYF. The CDR3 coding sequence is TGCGCCAGCATGGAGGGGGACAGTGGGTTTGGAGAGACCCAGTACTTC. V is TRBV5-1 and J is TRBJ2-5; D possibly corresponds to TRBD1 (7 bases). Germline CDR1 is SGHRS and CDR2 is YFSETQ. The CDR3 has 16 residues. V lost 6 bases and J 4 bases, leaving 22 bases between the germline ends.

The chain uses TRBV7-3 and TRBJ2-3, with 15 nucleotides matching TRBD2. The CDR3 is made up of 19 amino acids. V was clipped by 0 bases and J by 5 bases; unmatched bases: 9. CDR1 SGHTA and CDR2 FQGTGA come from the germline V gene. Written as DNA, the CDR3 is TGTGCCAGCAGCTTAACCCCGACCGGACTAGCGGGGGGGTTAGATACGCAGTATTTT. Its translation is CASSLTPTGLAGGLDTQYF.

The CDR3 here is CASSLTRQGNEQFF. The CDR3, as DNA: TGTGCCAGCAGCCTAACCCGACAGGGGAATGAGCAGTTCTTC. This chain links TRBV27 with TRBJ2-1, with TRBD1 identical over 8 bases. Per germline, CDR1 MNHEY and CDR2 SMNVEV (reference sequence). The junction had 8 bases not matched to a gene; V was cut back by 6 bases and J by 7 bases. CDR3 length equals 14 residues.